The clone carrying this TCR beta chain has a count of ten or more. Its antigen is as yet unknown. The CDR3 runs 16 residues. Germline V gene data show CDR1 as SGHTA and CDR2 as FQGNSA. V dropped 0 bases and J dropped 0 bases, with 9 bases sitting between them. The entry originates in a study of T cell repertoires in cytomegalovirus infection. Study background: Epitope selection comprised recently identified HLA-C-restricted CMV epitopes and well-studied HLA-B-restricted CMV epitopes.

TCRdb re-analysed the reads in MiXCR, keeping a single row per CDR3 protein. The sample consists of over 100,000 distinct CDR3 sequences, about 30% of them appearing once. The rearrangement joins TRBV7-2 to TRBJ2-1, with D perhaps TRBD2 (6 bases). This clonotype was obtained from a human donor in good health (CMV status not recorded). Some clones in this sample may be carry-over from other donors' samples. The material sequenced was CD8+ T cells from cultured PBMCs, taken from culture after CMV antigen stimulation. CDR3 sequence reads: CASSLAAGVSYNEQFF. CDR3 nucleotide sequence: TGTGCCAGCAGCTTAGCAGCGGGTGTCTCCTACAATGAGCAGTTCTTC.